Presented here are 14 T cell receptor beta chains from one specimen sequenced in a study of shared clonotypes between healthy human individuals. Profiling relied on immunoSEQ multiplex PCR, and the TCRdb table lists in-frame clones only, not all of them. This table holds 2.3 million or so clones, over 90% found once. Material for sequencing was naive CD4+ T cells from PBMCs. Subset denoted: CD45RA+ positively selected. All receptors come from a man between 18 and 35 years old in good health. Some clones in this sample may be carry-over from other donors' samples.

The chain is built from TRBV27 and TRBJ2-4; D is possibly TRBD2 (6 bases). CDR3 size: 20 residues. From germline, CDR1 is MNHEY and CDR2 SMNVEV (reference sequence). The germline V and J ends were trimmed by 0 bases and 3 bases, with 24 bases remaining between them. CDR3 sequence: CASSLSPAGYSPEGKNIQYF. The DNA of the CDR3 is TGTGCCAGCAGTTTATCGCCGGCGGGATACTCCCCTGAAGGCAAAAACATTCAGTACTTC.

Only one count was recorded for this clone. The CDR3 DNA reads as TGTGCCAGCAGCTCTCGGACAGAGGACTATAGCGGCAATCAGCCCCAGCATTTT. Translation: CASSSRTEDYSGNQPQHF. The chain uses TRBV7-8 and TRBJ1-5, with a possible D match to TRBD1 (6 bases). The germline V gene has CDR1 SGHVS and CDR2 FQNEAQ. Trimming took off 4 bases at V and 2 bases at J, with 21 bases between the two ends. The CDR3 sequence is 18 residues long.

This chain uses TRBV11-2 with TRBJ1-1; 9 bases map to TRBD1. Germline lookup yields CDR1 SGHAT and CDR2 FQNNGV. This CDR3 comprises 14 residues. V was clipped by 5 bases and J by 3 bases; unmatched bases: 4. The CDR3 is CASSTRTGDTEAFF. Written as DNA, the CDR3 is TGTGCCAGCAGCACCCGGACAGGGGACACTGAAGCTTTCTTT.

To note about this clone: Other nucleotide sequences from this sample produce the same CDR3. J is TRBJ1-1 and V is TRBV7-9; D is ambiguous. The CDR3 has 12 amino acids. The V and J ends lost 3 bases and 1 base respectively, with 3 bases between them. Germline V gene sequence: CDR1 SEHNR, CDR2 FQNEAQ (reference sequence). The CDR3 nucleotides read TGTGCCAGCAGCTTCCCGAACACTGAAGCTTTCTTT. The encoded protein is CASSFPNTEAFF.

The rearrangement links TRBV27 to TRBJ1-4; 7 bases are a match to TRBD1. The CDR3 is 17 residues long. Trimming cost V 1 base and J 7 bases; bases outside gene matches: 12. CDR1 and CDR2 (germline): MNHEY, SMNVEV (reference sequence). CDR3 loop: CASSLWLGAGGSEKLFF. The CDR3 nucleotides read TGTGCCAGCAGTTTATGGCTCGGGGCAGGGGGGAGTGAAAAACTGTTTTTT.

The rearrangement joins TRBV9 to TRBJ2-5, with TRBD2 as a possible D gene (5 bases). Germline V lookup: CDR1 SGDLS, CDR2 YYNGEE. The CDR3 is 16 residues long. Trimming stripped 2 bases from V and 5 bases from J, with 19 bases between. The CDR3 DNA sequence: TGTGCCAGCAGCGTTAGAGGGAGAGGTGGGTCGGAGACCCAGTACTTC. It translates to CASSVRGRGGSETQYF.

J is TRBJ1-2 and V is TRBV7-9, with no clear D. The CDR3 spans 13 residues. CDR1 and CDR2 (germline): SEHNR, FQNEAQ (reference sequence). The V and J ends lost 2 bases and 8 bases respectively, with 12 bases between them. The CDR3 nucleotides are TGTGCCAGCAGCTTATTTTGGGATGAAGGCTACACCTTC. Protein product: CASSLFWDEGYTF.

This sequence joins TRBV20-1 and TRBJ1-1, with a possible D match to TRBD1 (5 bases). This CDR3 spans 11 amino acids. From germline, CDR1 is DFQATT and CDR2 SNEGSKA (reference sequence). CDR3 amino acids: CRGGVNTEAFF. The CDR3 DNA reads as TGCAGGGGAGGGGTTAACACTGAAGCTTTCTTT.

V gene TRBV7-2 combines with J gene TRBJ1-2; TRBD1 matches 9 bases. The germline gives CDR1 SGHTA, CDR2 FQGNSA. Trimming took 5 bases from V and 4 from J; bases not matched to a gene: 8. The CDR3 is 15 residues long. The CDR3 sequence: CASSPGGQGIYGYTF. In DNA, the CDR3 is TGTGCCAGCAGCCCAGGGGGACAGGGTATCTATGGCTACACCTTC.

The chain uses TRBV5-1 and TRBJ2-4; D not resolved. This CDR3 has 16 amino acids. Germline loops: CDR1 SGHRS, CDR2 YFSETQ. V gave up 5 bases and J gave up 0 bases, with 15 bases separating them. The CDR3 DNA sequence: TGCGCCAGCAGTCAAGTGTCCCCTATAGCCAAAAACATTCAGTACTTC. Translation: CASSQVSPIAKNIQYF.

The chain carries TRBV9 and TRBJ2-1, with 8 bases identical to TRBD2. J lost 8 bases, V lost 0 bases, and 7 bases had no gene match. The CDR3 has 15 residues. Germline CDR1 is SGDLS and CDR2 is YYNGEE. The CDR3 sequence: CASSVASGSSYEQFF. CDR3 sequence (DNA): TGTGCCAGCAGCGTAGCCAGCGGGAGTTCGTATGAGCAGTTCTTC.

The chain combines TRBV4-2 with TRBJ1-1, with D possibly TRBD1 on 6 matching bases. Trimming shortened V by 4 bases and J by 8 bases, and 14 bases separated the two germline ends. The germline gives CDR1 LGHNA, CDR2 YNFKEQ. This CDR3 has 13 amino acids. The CDR3, as DNA: TGTGCCAGCAGCCTAGAAGGGGGTTCCGAAGCTTTCTTT. Its protein product is CASSLEGGSEAFF.

J is TRBJ1-4 and V is TRBV5-6; a possible D gene is TRBD1 (6 bases). Trimming took 4 bases from V and 4 from J, leaving 17 bases between them. The CDR3 has 16 residues. Germline V gene lookup returns CDR1 SGHDT and CDR2 YYEEEE. CDR3 sequence (DNA): TGTGCCAGCAGCCCGACTATACAGGGTGGTAATGAAAAACTGTTTTTT. Encoded protein: CASSPTIQGGNEKLFF.

The chain joins TRBV4-3 to TRBJ1-2, with 8 bases lining up with TRBD1. V shed 0 bases, J shed 8 bases, and the junction held 5 bases outside the gene matches. The germline V gene encodes CDR1 LGHNA and CDR2 YSLEER. The length of the CDR3 is 14 residues. The CDR3 spells CASSQETGAGGYTF. CDR3 DNA sequence: TGCGCCAGCAGCCAAGAGACAGGGGCGGGGGGCTACACCTTC.